This T cell receptor (beta chain) was captured by sequencing in a study of Ad26.COV2.S vaccination and SARS-CoV-2 variants. Study-wide context: By the intramuscular route, Ad26.COV2.S was given once, or twice 56 days apart.

The germline V gene has CDR1 LNHNV and CDR2 YYDKDF (reference sequence). The junction had 9 bases not matched to a gene; V was cut back by 5 bases and J by 2 bases. The CDR3 consists of 15 residues. Comment on this clone: What it binds is unknown.

Study results and caveats: Placebo recipients had lower spike-specific TCR breadth than vaccine recipients.

Indicated treatment: around 19 received Ad26.COV2.S at low or high dose, single or two shots; roughly five received placebo; per-sample allocation not given. Day 63 after the first injection of vaccine or placebo was the sampling time. A Boston donor was an adult aged 18-55 years. Vaccination employed an Ad26 vector expressing the Wuhan-strain SARS-CoV-2 spike. TCRdb's table, derived via immunoSEQ multiplex PCR, lists solely in-frame clones and lacks some. The table shows approximately 460,000 clones, with roughly nine tenths occurring only once. This sample comprised peripheral blood, obtained in a trial of Ad26.COV2.S vaccine versus placebo. V and J are TRBV15 and TRBJ2-7, with 7 bases fitting TRBD1. The source of this sequence is a person aged 18-65 years who received the Ad26.COV2.S COVID-19 vaccine or a placebo. As DNA, the CDR3 is TGTGCCACCAGCGGACGAGACAGGGCGACCTACGAGCAGTACTTC. As protein: CATSGRDRATYEQYF. Drawing the rest from reference TRBV15 and TRBJ2-7, the complete variable domain is DAMVIQNPRYQVTQFGKPVTLSCSQTLNHNVMYWYQQKSSQAPKLLFHYYDKDFNNEADTPDNFQSRRPNTSFCFLDIRSPGLGDTAMYLCATSGRDRATYEQYFGPGTRLTVT.